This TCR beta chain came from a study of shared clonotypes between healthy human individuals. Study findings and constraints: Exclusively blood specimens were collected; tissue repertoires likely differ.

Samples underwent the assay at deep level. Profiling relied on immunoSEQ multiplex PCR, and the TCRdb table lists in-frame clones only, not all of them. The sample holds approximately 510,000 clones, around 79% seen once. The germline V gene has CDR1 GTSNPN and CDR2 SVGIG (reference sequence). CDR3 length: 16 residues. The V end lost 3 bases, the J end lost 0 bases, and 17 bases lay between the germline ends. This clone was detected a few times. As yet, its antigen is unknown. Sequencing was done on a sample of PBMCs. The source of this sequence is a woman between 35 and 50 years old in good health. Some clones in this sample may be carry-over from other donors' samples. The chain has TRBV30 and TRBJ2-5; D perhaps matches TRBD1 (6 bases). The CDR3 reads CAWSRGQTGYQETQYF. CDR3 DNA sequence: TGTGCCTGGAGCCGAGGACAGACTGGCTACCAAGAGACCCAGTACTTC.